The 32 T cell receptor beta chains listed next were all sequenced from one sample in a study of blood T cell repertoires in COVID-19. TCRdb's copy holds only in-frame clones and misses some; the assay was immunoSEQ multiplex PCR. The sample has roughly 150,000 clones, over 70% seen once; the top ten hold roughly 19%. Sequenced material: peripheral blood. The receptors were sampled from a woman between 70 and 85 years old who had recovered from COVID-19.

CDR3 loop: CASSPPLPGQEWDTGELFF. In DNA, the CDR3 is TGTGCCAGCTCACCACCCCTCCCCGGACAGGAGTGGGACACCGGGGAGCTGTTTTTT. The chain recombines TRBV18 with TRBJ2-2, with 7 bases fitting TRBD1. The CDR3 spans 19 residues. The germline V gene has CDR1 KGHSH and CDR2 LQKENI. Trimming removed 0 bases from V and 3 bases from J; junction bases left unmatched: 13.

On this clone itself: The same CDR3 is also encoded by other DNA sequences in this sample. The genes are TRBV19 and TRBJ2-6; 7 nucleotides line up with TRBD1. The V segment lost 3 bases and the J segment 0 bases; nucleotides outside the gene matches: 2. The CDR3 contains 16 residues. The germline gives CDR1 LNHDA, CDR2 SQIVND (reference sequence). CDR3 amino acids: CASSIWDSSGANVLTF. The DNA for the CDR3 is TGTGCCAGTAGTATCTGGGACAGCTCTGGGGCCAACGTCCTGACTTTC.

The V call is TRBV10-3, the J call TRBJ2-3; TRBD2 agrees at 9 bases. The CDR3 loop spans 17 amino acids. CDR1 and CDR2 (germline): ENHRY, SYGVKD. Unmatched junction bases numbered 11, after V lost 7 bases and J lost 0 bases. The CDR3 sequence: CAITMGLAGTSTDTQYF. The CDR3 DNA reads TGTGCCATCACCATGGGGCTAGCGGGGACTAGCACAGATACGCAGTATTTT.

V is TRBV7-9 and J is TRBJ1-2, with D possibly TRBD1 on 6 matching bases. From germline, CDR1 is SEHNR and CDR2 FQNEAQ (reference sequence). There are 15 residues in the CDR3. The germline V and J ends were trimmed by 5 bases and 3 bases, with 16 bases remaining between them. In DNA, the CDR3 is TGTGCCAGCAGCCCGGCGGGGGGCAGTGACTATGGCTACACCTTC. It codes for CASSPAGGSDYGYTF.

CDR3 amino acids: CASSLAASGGFETQYF. The CDR3, as DNA: TGTGCCAGCAGCTTGGCGGCTAGCGGGGGGTTTGAGACCCAGTACTTC. V gene TRBV5-4 combines with J gene TRBJ2-5, with 11 bases lining up with TRBD2. Germline CDR1 is SGHNT and CDR2 is YYREEE (reference sequence). This CDR3 is 16 amino acids long. With 0 bases clipped from V and 5 bases from J, the junction kept 6 bases outside the gene matches.

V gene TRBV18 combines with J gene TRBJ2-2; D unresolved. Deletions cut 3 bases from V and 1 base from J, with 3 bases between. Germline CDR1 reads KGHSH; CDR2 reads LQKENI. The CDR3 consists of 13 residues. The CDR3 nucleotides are TGTGCCAGCTCACCCCAGAACACCGGGGAGCTGTTTTTT. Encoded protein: CASSPQNTGELFF.

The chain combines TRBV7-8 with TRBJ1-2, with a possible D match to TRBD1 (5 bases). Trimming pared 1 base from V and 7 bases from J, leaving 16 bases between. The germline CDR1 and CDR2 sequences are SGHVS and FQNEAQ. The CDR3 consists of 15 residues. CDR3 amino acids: CASSLGPGWWGGYTF. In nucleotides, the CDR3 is TGTGCCAGCAGCTTAGGTCCAGGGTGGTGGGGTGGCTACACCTTC.

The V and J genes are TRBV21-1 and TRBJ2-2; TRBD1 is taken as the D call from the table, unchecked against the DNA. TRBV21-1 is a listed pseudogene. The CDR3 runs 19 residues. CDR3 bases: TGTGCCAGCAGCACCCCCCCATCGATGGACAGGGCGAACACCGGGGAGCTGTTTTTT. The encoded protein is CASSTPPSMDRANTGELFF.

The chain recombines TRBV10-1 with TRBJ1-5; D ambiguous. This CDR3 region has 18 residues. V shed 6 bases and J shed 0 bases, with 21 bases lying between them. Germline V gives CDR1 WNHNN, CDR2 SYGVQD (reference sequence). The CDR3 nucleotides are TGCGCCAGCAGCCTTCATTGGCAGGTGCCCAATAGCAATCAGCCCCAGCATTTT. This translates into CASSLHWQVPNSNQPQHF.

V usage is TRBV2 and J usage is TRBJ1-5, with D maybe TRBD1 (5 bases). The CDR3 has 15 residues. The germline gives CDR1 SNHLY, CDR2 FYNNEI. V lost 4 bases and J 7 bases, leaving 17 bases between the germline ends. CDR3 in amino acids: CASSVGPLVGQPQHF. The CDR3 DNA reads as TGTGCCAGCAGTGTGGGGCCTCTTGTGGGGCAGCCCCAGCATTTT.

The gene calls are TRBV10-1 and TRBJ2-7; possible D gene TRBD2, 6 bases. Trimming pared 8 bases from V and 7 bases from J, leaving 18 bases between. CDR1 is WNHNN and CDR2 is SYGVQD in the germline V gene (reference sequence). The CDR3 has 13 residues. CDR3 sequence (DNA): TGCGCCAGCTCCGCGGCGGGACCTGGGGAGCAGTACTTC. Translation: CASSAAGPGEQYF.

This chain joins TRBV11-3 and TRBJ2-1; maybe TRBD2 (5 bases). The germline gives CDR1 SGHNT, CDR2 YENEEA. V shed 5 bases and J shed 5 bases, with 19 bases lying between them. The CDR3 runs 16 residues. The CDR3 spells CASSPPRGSLNNEQFF. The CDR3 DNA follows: TGTGCCAGCAGCCCCCCCCGAGGGTCCCTAAACAATGAGCAGTTCTTC. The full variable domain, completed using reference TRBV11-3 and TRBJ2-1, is EAGVVQSPRYKIIEKKQPVAFWCNPISGHNTLYWYLQNLGQGPELLIRYENEEAVDDSQLPKDRFSAERLKGVDSTLKIQPAELGDSAVYLCASSPPRGSLNNEQFFGPGTRLTVL.

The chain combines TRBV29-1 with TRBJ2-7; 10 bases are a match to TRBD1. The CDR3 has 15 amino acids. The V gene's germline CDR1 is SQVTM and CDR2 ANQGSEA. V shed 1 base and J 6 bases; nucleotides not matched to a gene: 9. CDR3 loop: CSVEARGTGVSEQYF. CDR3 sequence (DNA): TGCAGCGTTGAAGCGCGGGGGACAGGGGTTTCCGAGCAGTACTTC.

For the CDR3, the DNA is TGTGCTAGTGGTTTGGGGGAGGCGGTAGATGAGCAGTTCTTC. Translating it yields CASGLGEAVDEQFF. V gene TRBV12-5 combines with J gene TRBJ2-1; possibly TRBD2 for D (6 bases). The V end was cut by 1 base, the J end by 8 bases, with 12 bases between. Germline lookup yields CDR1 LGHNT and CDR2 FRNRAP. The CDR3 consists of 14 residues.

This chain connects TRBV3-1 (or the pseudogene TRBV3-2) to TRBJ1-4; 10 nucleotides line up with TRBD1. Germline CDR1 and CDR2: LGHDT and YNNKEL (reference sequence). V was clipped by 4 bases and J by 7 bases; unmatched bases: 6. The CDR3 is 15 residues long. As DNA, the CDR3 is TGTGCCAGCAGCCCCTGGGACAGGGGAGGTGAAAAACTGTTTTTT. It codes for CASSPWDRGGEKLFF.

The CDR3 loop reads CASSGFRGPYEQYF. As DNA, the CDR3 is TGCGCCAGCAGTGGTTTCCGGGGTCCCTACGAGCAGTACTTC. The chain has TRBV5-1 and TRBJ2-7; the D gene is possibly TRBD2 (5 bases). V lost 5 bases and J 2 bases, leaving 14 bases between the germline ends. Per the germline V gene, CDR1 is SGHRS and CDR2 is YFSETQ. The CDR3 sequence is 14 residues long.

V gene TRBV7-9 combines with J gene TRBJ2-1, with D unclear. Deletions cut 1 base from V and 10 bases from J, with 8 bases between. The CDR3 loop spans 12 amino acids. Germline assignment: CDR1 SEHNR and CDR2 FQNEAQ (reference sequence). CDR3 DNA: TGTGCCAGCAGCTTAGGGGCAGGCGAGCAGTTCTTC. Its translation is CASSLGAGEQFF.

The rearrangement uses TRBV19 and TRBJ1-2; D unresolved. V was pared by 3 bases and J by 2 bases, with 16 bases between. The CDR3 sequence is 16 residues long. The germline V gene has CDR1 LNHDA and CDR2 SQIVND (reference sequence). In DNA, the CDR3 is TGTGCCAGTAGTATGGTTCGGGGAATCGGAAACTATGGCTACACCTTC. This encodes CASSMVRGIGNYGYTF.

CDR3 bases: TGCGGGGGGGGTCGGAACACTGAAGCTTTCTTT. It codes for CGGGRNTEAFF. The gene calls are TRBV29-1 and TRBJ1-1; perhaps TRBD1 as D (5 bases). CDR1 SQVTM and CDR2 ANQGSEA come from the germline V gene. The CDR3 sequence is 11 residues long.

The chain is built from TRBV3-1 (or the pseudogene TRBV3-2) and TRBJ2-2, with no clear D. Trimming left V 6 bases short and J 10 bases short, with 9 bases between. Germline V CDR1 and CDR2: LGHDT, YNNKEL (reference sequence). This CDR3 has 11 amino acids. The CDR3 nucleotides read TGTGCCAGCAGACGAGAGCAGGAGCTGTTTTTT. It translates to CASRREQELFF.

This chain's CDR3 is CATGGLAGSSGYNEQFF. The CDR3 nucleotides read TGTGCCACCGGGGGACTAGCGGGGTCGTCAGGGTACAATGAGCAGTTCTTC. The rearrangement joins TRBV4-2 to TRBJ2-1, with 13 bases matching TRBD2. The V segment lost 10 bases and the J segment 4 bases; nucleotides outside the gene matches: 13. In germline, CDR1 is LGHNA, CDR2 YNFKEQ. The CDR3 contains 17 residues.

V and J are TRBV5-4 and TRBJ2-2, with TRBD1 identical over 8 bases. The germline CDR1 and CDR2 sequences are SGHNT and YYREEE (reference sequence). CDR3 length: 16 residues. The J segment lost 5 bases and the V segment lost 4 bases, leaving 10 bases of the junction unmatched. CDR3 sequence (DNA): TGTGCCAGCAGCAACGCTGACAGGGGCCGAACCGGGGAGCTGTTTTTT. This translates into CASSNADRGRTGELFF. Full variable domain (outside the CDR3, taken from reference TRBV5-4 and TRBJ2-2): ETGVTQSPTHLIKTRGQQVTLRCSSQSGHNTVSWYQQALGQGPQFIFQYYREEENGRGNFPPRFSGLQFPNYSSELNVNALELDDSALYLCASSNADRGRTGELFFGEGSRLTVL.

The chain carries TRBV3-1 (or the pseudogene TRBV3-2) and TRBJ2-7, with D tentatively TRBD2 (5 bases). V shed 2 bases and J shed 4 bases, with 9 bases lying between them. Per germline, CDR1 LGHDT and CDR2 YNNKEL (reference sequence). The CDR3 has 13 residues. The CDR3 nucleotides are TGTGCCAGCAGCCAAACGGGGTTTTACGAGCAGTACTTC. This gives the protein CASSQTGFYEQYF.

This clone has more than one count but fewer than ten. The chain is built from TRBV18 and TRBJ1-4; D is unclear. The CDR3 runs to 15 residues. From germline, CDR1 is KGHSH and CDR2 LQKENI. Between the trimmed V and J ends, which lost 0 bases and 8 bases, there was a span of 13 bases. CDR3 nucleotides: TGTGCCAGCTCACCACCGTCGGGTCCCCCCGAAAAACTGTTTTTT. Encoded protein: CASSPPSGPPEKLFF. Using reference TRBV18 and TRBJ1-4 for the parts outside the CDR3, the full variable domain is NAGVMQNPRHLVRRRGQEARLRCSPMKGHSHVYWYRQLPEEGLKFMVYLQKENIIDESGMPKERFSAEFPKEGPSILRIQQVVRGDSAAYFCASSPPSGPPEKLFFGSGTQLSVL.

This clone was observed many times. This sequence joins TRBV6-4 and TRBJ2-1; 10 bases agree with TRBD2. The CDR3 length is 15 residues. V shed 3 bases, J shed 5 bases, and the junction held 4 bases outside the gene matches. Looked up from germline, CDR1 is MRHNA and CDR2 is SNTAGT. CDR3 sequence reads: CASSEGAGGHNEQFF. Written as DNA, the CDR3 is TGTGCCAGCAGTGAAGGAGCGGGAGGGCACAATGAGCAGTTCTTC.

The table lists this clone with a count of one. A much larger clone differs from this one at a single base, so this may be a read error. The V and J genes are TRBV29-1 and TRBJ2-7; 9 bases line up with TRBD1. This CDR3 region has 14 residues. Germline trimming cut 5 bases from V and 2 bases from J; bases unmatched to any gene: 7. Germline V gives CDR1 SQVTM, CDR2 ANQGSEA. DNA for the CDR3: TGCAGCGTTTGGGGGACAGGGATGACCTACGAGCAGTACTTC. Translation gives CSVWGTGMTYEQYF.

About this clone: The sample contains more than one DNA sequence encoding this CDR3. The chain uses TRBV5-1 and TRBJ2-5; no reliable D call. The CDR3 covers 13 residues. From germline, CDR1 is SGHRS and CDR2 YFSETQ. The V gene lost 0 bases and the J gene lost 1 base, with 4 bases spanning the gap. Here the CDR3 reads CASSLALQETQYF. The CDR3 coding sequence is TGCGCCAGCAGCTTGGCTCTCCAAGAGACCCAGTACTTC.

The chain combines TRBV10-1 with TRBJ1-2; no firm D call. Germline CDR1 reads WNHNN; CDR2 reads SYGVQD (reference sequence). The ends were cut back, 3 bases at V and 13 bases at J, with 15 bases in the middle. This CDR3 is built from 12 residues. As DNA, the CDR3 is TGCGCCAGCAGTGAATCGGCCGGGAGGCCCACCTTC. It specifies CASSESAGRPTF.

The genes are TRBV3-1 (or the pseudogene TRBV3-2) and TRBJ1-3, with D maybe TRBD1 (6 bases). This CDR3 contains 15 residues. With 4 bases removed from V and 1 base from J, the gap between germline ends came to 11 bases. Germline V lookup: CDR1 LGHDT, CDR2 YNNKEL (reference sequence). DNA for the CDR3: TGTGCCAGCAGCCCTAATCAGGGGTCTGGAAACACCATATATTTT. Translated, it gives CASSPNQGSGNTIYF.

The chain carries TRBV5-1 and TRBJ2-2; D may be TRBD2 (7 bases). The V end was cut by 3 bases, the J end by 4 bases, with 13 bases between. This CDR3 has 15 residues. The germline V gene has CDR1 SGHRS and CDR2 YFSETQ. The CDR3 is CASSSAGAATGELFF. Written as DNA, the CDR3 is TGCGCCAGCAGCTCCGCGGGGGCCGCCACCGGGGAGCTGTTTTTT.

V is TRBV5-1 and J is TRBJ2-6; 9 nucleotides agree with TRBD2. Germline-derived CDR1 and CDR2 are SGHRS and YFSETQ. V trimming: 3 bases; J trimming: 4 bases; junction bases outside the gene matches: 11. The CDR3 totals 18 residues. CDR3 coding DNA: TGCGCCAGCAGCTCCCGGCGGGGGGGGCCTGGCGGGGCCAACGTCCTGACTTTC. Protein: CASSSRRGGPGGANVLTF.

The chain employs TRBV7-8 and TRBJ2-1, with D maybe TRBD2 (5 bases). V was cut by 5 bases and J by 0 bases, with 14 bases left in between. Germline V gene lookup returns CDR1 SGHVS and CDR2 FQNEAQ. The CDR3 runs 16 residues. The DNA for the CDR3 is TGTGCCAGCAGCCACGCACCCCGGGGCTCCTACAATGAGCAGTTCTTC. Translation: CASSHAPRGSYNEQFF.